Below, one TCR beta chain is given with its context. The data belong to a study of blood T cell repertoires in COVID-19. Sequencing used immunoSEQ multiplex PCR; TCRdb keeps in-frame clones, though not all of them. The table includes hundreds of thousands of clones, more than 75% detected once. This CDR3 comprises 17 residues. The germline V gene has CDR1 MNHEY and CDR2 SMNVEV (reference sequence). V gave up 7 bases and J gave up 3 bases; unmatched junction bases: 9. This TCR was sampled from a woman aged 50 to 65 with COVID-19, enrolled during active disease. The sequencing sample was made of peripheral blood. The chain couples TRBV27 to TRBJ2-3, with 14 bases fitting TRBD2. CDR3 amino acids: CASTRGLAGVGTDTQYF. The CDR3 bases are TGTGCCAGCACCCGGGGACTAGCGGGAGTTGGGACAGATACGCAGTATTTT.